This T cell receptor beta chain was retrieved from a study of T-cell memory formation after mild COVID-19. There are 13 residues in the CDR3. In germline, CDR1 is DFQATT, CDR2 SNEGSKA (reference sequence). V was clipped by 5 bases and J by 5 bases, with 15 bases between them. TCRdb itself ran the 5' RACE reads through MiXCR, one entry per CDR3 protein. The table lists about 350,000 distinct CDR3 sequences, more than 20% of them singletons. The chain is built from TRBV20-1 and TRBJ2-5; D tentatively fits TRBD1 or TRBD2 (5 bases each). Source material: PBMCs or a T cell subset sorted from them (not recorded which). The TCR sequence derives from a man aged 18 to 30 who had mild COVID-19 (a few samples of this study predate the infection). Cell type and time point are not known. CDR3 loop: CSAWGPTGETQYF. As DNA, the CDR3 is TGCAGTGCTTGGGGACCGACGGGGGAGACCCAGTACTTC.